This passage covers 5 T cell receptor beta chains from one sample sequenced in a study of T-cell memory formation after mild COVID-19. TCRdb called the 5' RACE reads again in MiXCR, with one record for every CDR3 protein. There are 450,000 to 700,000 distinct CDR3 sequences in the sample; about a sixth occur only once, and more than 10% lies in the top ten. The sequencing sample was made of PBMCs or a T cell subset sorted from them (not recorded which). These receptors all come from an adult woman who had mild COVID-19 (a few samples of this study predate the infection). Cell type and time point are not known.

The V gene is TRBV25-1, the J gene TRBJ2-3, with 9 nucleotides matching TRBD2. V lost 3 bases, J lost 9 bases, and 10 bases stayed unmatched. The CDR3 is 15 residues long. Per germline, CDR1 MGHDK and CDR2 SYGVNS. CDR3 coding DNA: TGTGCCAGCAGTGATGAAGCGGGGGGTAACCCAACGCAGTATTTT. It is translated as CASSDEAGGNPTQYF.

The V gene is TRBV6-2 or TRBV6-3, the J gene TRBJ2-2; 11 bases map to TRBD2. Looked up from germline, CDR1 is MNHEY and CDR2 is SVGEGT. The CDR3 covers 16 residues. Unmatched junction bases numbered 9, after V lost 6 bases and J lost 6 bases. CDR3 sequence: CASRPALAGAAGELFF. In DNA, the CDR3 is TGTGCCAGCAGACCCGCACTAGCGGGAGCTGCCGGGGAGCTGTTTTTT.

The chain recombines TRBV5-1 with TRBJ1-1; the D is unclear. The ends were cut back, 2 bases at V and 4 bases at J, with 12 bases in the middle. CDR3 length equals 14 residues. Germline CDR1 SGHRS, CDR2 YFSETQ. The CDR3 DNA reads TGCGCCAGCAGCTTTTCCCCCACGGGCACTGAAGCTTTCTTT. This codes for CASSFSPTGTEAFF.

Ten or more counts support this clonotype. The V and J genes are TRBV6-1 and TRBJ2-4; D may be TRBD1 (5 bases). Trimming stripped 4 bases from V and 10 bases from J, with 17 bases between. Germline V gene sequence: CDR1 MNHNS, CDR2 SASEGT. CDR3 length equals 14 residues. The CDR3 DNA is TGTGCCAGCAGTGTAGGCTTGGACACCTGGATTCAGTACTTC. This translates into CASSVGLDTWIQYF.

This clonotype was seen only a few times. V gene TRBV7-8 combines with J gene TRBJ2-2, with D tentatively TRBD1 or TRBD2 (5 bases each). Trimming pared 1 base from V and 0 bases from J, leaving 9 bases between. CDR1 SGHVS and CDR2 FQNEAQ come from the germline V gene. The CDR3 has 16 residues. The CDR3 sequence: CASSLGGSPNTGELFF. CDR3 in DNA: TGTGCCAGCAGCTTAGGGGGGTCTCCGAACACCGGGGAGCTGTTTTTT. The full variable domain, with the rest looked up from reference TRBV7-8 and TRBJ2-2, is GAGVSQSPRYKVAKRGQDVALRCDPISGHVSLFWYQQALGQGPEFLTYFQNEAQLDKSGLPSDRFFAERPEGSVSTLKIQRTQQEDSAVYLCASSLGGSPNTGELFFGEGSRLTVL.